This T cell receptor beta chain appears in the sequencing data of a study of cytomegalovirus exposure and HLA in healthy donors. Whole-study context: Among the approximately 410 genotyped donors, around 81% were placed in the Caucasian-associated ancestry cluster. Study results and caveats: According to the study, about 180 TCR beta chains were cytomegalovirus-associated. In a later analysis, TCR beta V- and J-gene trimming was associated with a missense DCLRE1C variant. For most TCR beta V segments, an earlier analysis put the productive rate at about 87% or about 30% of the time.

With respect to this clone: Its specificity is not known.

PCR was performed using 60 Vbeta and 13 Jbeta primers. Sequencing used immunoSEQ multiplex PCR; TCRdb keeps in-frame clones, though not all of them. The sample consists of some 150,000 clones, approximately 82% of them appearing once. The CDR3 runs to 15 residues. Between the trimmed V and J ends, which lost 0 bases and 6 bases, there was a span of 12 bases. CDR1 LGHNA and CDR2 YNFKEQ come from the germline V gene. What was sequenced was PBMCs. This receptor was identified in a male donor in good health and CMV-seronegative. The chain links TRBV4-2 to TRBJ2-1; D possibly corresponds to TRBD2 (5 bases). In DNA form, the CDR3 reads TGTGCCAGCAGCCAAGACCCCTCTACTAGCAATGAGCAGTTCTTC. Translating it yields CASSQDPSTSNEQFF.